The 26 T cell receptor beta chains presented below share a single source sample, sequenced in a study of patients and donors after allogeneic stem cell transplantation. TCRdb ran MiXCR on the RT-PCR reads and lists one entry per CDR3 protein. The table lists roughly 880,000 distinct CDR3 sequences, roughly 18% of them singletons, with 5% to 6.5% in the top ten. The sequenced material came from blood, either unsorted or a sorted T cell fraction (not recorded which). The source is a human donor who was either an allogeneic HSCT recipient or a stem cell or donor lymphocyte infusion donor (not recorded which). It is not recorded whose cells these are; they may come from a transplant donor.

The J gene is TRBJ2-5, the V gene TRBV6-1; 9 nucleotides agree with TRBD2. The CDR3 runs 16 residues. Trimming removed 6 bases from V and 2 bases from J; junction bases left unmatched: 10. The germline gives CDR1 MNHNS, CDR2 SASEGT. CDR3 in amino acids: CASSRQVAGVQETQYF. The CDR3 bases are TGTGCCAGCAGCCGCCAGGTAGCGGGAGTACAAGAGACCCAGTACTTC.

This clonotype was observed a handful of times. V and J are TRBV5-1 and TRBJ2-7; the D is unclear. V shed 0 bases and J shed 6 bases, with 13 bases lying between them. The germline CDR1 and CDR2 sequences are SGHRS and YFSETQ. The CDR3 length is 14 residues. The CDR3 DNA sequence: TGCGCCAGCAGCTTGGCCCCCCCTATCGGCGAGCAGTACTTC. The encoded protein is CASSLAPPIGEQYF. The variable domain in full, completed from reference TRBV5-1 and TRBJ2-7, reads KAGVTQTPRYLIKTRGQQVTLSCSPISGHRSVSWYQQTPGQGLQFLFEYFSETQRNKGNFPGRFSGRQFSNSRSEMNVSTLELGDSALYLCASSLAPPIGEQYFGPGTRLTVT.

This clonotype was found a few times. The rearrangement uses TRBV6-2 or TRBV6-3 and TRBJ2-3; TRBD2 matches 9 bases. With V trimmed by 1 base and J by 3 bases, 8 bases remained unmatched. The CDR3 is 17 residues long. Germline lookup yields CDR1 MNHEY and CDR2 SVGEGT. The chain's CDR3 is CASSYFGGGARTDTQYF. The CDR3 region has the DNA TGTGCCAGCAGTTACTTCGGCGGGGGGGCCCGGACAGATACGCAGTATTTT.

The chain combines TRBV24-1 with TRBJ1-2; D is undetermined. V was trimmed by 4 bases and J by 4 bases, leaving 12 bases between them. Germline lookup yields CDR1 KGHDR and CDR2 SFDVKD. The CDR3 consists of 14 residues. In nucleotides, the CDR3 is TGTGCCACCAGTGACCCTGGGTCCGGCTATGGCTACACCTTC. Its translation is CATSDPGSGYGYTF.

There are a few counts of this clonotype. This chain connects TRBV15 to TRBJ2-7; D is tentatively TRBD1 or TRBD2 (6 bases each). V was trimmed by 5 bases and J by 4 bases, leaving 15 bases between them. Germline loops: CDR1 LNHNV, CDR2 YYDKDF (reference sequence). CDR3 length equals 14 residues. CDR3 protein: CATSLPQGRYEQYF. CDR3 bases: TGTGCCACCAGCCTCCCTCAGGGGAGGTACGAGCAGTACTTC.

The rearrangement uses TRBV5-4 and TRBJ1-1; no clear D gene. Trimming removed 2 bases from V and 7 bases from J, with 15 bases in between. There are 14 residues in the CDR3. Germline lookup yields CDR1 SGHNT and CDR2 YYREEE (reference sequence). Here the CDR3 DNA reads TGTGCCAGCAGCTTAAACGGGAATATAAATGAAGCTTTCTTT. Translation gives CASSLNGNINEAFF.

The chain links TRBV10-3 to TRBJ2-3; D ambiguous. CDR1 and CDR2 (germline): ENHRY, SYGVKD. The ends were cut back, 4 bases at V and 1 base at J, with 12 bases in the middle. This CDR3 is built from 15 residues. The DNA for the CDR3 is TGTGCCATCAGTGGGGTTGTCGTCGGCACAGATACGCAGTATTTT. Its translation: CAISGVVVGTDTQYF.

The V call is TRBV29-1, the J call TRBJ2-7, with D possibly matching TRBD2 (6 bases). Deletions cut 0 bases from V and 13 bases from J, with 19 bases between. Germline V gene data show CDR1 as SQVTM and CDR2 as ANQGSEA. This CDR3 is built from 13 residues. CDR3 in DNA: TGCAGCGTTGAAGATCTTCAAGGAGGGACCCCATACTTC. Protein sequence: CSVEDLQGGTPYF.

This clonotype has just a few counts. The DNA of the CDR3 is TGTGCCAGCAGCTTGGGGGAATACCTTGGCACGCAGTATTTT. This encodes CASSLGEYLGTQYF. This sequence joins TRBV5-6 and TRBJ2-3; D uncertain. V lost 0 bases to trimming and J lost 9 bases, with 14 bases between them. The CDR3 sequence is 14 residues long. CDR1 and CDR2 from the germline V gene are SGHDT and YYEEEE.

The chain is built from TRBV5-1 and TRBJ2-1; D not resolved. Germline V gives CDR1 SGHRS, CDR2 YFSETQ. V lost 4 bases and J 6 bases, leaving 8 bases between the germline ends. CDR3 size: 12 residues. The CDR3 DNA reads TGCGCCAGCAGCCCGCCCGCCAATGAGCAGTTCTTC. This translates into CASSPPANEQFF. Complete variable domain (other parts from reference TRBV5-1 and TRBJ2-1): KAGVTQTPRYLIKTRGQQVTLSCSPISGHRSVSWYQQTPGQGLQFLFEYFSETQRNKGNFPGRFSGRQFSNSRSEMNVSTLELGDSALYLCASSPPANEQFFGPGTRLTVL.

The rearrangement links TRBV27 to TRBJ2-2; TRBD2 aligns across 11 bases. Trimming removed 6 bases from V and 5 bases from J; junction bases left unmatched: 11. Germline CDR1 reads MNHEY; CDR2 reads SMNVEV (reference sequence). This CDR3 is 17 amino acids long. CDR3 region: CASSLIAGGPLTGELFF. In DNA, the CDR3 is TGTGCCAGCAGCCTAATAGCGGGAGGGCCCTTGACCGGGGAGCTGTTTTTT.

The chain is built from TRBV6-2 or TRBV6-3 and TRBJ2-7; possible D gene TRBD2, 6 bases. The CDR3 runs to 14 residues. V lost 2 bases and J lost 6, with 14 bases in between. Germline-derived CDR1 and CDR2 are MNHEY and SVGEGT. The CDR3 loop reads CASSYSGPAPEQYF. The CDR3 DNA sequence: TGTGCCAGCAGTTACAGCGGGCCAGCGCCCGAGCAGTACTTC.

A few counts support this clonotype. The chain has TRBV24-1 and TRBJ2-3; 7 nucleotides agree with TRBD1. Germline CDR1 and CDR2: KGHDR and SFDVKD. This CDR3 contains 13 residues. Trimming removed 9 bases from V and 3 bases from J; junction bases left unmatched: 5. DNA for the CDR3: TGTGCCACCTGGGACAGCATGACAGATACGCAGTATTTT. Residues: CATWDSMTDTQYF.

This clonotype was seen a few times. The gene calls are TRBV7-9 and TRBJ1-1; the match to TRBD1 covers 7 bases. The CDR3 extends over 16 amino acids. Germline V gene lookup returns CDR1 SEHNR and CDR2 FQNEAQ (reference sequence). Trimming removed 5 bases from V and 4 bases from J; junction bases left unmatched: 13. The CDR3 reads CASSPIFQGDGTEAFF. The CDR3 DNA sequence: TGTGCCAGCAGCCCAATTTTCCAGGGGGACGGCACTGAAGCTTTCTTT.

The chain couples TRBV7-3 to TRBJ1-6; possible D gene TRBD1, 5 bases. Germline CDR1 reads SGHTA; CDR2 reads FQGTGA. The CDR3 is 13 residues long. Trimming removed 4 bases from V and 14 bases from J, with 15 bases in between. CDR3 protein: CASSSSPQGTLHF. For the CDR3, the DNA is TGTGCCAGCAGCTCGTCCCCCCAGGGAACCCTCCACTTT.

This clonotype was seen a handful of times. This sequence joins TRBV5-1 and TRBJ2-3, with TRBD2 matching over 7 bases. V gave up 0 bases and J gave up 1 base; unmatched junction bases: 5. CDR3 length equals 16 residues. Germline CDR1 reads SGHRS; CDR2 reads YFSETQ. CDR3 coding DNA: TGCGCCAGCAGCTTGGATCCCAGCGGGGGCACAGATACGCAGTATTTT. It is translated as CASSLDPSGGTDTQYF.

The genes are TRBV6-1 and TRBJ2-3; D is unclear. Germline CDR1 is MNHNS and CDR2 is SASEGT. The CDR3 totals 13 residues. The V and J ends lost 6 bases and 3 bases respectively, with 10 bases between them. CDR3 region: CASSPTTTDTQYF. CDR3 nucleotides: TGTGCCAGCAGCCCCACGACTACAGATACGCAGTATTTT.

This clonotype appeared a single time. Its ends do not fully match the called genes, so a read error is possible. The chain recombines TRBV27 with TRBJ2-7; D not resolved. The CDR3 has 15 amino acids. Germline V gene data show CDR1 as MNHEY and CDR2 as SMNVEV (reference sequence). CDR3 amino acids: CANSLVLATTYEQYF. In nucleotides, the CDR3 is TGTGCCAACAGTTTGGTTTTAGCAACAACCTACGAGCAGTACTTC.

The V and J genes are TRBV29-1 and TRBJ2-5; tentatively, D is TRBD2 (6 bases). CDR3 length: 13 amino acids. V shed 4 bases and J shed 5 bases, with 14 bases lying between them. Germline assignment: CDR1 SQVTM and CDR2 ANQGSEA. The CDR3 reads CSVVSAGIETQYF. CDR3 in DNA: TGCAGCGTTGTATCGGCGGGAATCGAGACCCAGTACTTC.

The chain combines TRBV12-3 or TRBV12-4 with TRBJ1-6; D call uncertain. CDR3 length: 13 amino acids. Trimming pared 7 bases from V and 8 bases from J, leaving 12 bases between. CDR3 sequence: CASKTRWDSPLHF. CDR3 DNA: TGTGCCAGCAAGACACGGTGGGATTCACCCCTCCACTTT.

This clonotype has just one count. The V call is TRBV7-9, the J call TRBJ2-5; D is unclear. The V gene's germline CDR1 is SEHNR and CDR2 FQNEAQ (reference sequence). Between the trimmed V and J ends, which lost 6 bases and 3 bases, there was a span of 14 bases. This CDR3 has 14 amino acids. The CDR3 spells CASSPSTEKETQYF. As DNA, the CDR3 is TGTGCCAGCAGTCCATCCACAGAAAAAGAGACCCAGTACTTC.

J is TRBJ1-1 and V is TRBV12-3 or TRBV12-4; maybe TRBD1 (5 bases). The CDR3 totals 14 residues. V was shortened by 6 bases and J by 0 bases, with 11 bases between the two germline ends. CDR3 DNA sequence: TGTGCCAGCAGAAACGGGGGTATGAACACTGAAGCTTTCTTT. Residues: CASRNGGMNTEAFF.

CDR3 in amino acids: CSARDPQGGTNYGYTF. The CDR3 bases are TGCAGTGCTAGAGATCCACAGGGGGGAACCAACTATGGCTACACCTTC. The chain is built from TRBV20-1 and TRBJ1-2, with 8 bases that match TRBD1. The junction had 8 bases not matched to a gene; V was cut back by 0 bases and J by 2 bases. The length of the CDR3 is 16 residues. Germline V CDR1 and CDR2: DFQATT, SNEGSKA (reference sequence).

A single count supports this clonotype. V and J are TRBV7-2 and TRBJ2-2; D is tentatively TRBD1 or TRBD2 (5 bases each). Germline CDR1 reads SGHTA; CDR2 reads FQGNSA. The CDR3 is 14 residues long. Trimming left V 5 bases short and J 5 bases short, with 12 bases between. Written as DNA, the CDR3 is TGTGCCAGCAGCCCAATGAGGGGAACCGGGGAGCTGTTTTTT. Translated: CASSPMRGTGELFF.

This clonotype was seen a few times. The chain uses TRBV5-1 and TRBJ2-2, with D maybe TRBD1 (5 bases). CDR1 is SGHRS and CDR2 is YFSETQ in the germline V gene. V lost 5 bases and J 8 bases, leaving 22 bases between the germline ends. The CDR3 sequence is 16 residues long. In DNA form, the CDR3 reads TGCGCCAGCAGAAAAACAGGAACAACCTCGGATGGGGAGCTGTTTTTT. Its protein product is CASRKTGTTSDGELFF.

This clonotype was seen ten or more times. The CDR3 spells CASSWTGMNTEAFF. In nucleotides, the CDR3 is TGTGCCAGCAGTTGGACGGGAATGAACACTGAAGCTTTCTTT. The V and J genes are TRBV12-3 or TRBV12-4 and TRBJ1-1; no clear D gene. The CDR3 sequence is 14 residues long. V was trimmed by 4 bases and J by 0 bases, leaving 9 bases between them.